This TCR beta chain was documented in a study of OX40 agonist ivuxolimab in advanced cancers. V lost 1 base, J lost 8 bases, and 11 bases lay in between. The CDR3 has 14 residues. Germline V CDR1 and CDR2: SEHNR, FQNEAQ (reference sequence). TCRdb keeps only in-frame clones here, not all; method: immunoSEQ multiplex PCR. The table has fewer than 75,000 clones, 80% to 95% seen once. This TCR was recovered from an adult with an advanced solid tumor such as melanoma, head and neck, liver or kidney cancer. The V call is TRBV7-9, the J call TRBJ1-4; weak D call: TRBD1 (5 bases). Sequenced material: CD4+ or CD8+ T cells sorted from blood, taken in a trial of the OX40 agonist ivuxolimab. Written as DNA, the CDR3 is TGTGCCAGCAGCTTAGACAGGACGGGGGAAAAACTGTTTTTT. It encodes CASSLDRTGEKLFF.